A single sample gave rise to the 8 T cell receptor beta chains below, sequenced in a study of tumor-infiltrating lymphocytes in primary liver carcinoma. Co-extraction yielded RNA and DNA from around 20-30 mg of unsorted bulk tissue. TCR beta cDNA was made from approximately 500 ng total RNA with a constant-region primer. Construction of TCR beta libraries relied on three successive nested multiplex PCR rounds employing slightly modified ARM-PCR. TRBV1-TRBV30 forward primers and a C-beta reverse primer were used in the first two PCR rounds, which each ran for approximately 10 cycles. TCRdb reprocessed the multiplex PCR reads via MiXCR and lists one record per CDR3 protein. The sample records roughly 120,000 distinct CDR3 sequences, around two thirds being singletons. The specimen sequenced was liver tumor tissue from sampling region 1. The subset was: tumor region T1, superior pole. The receptors were gathered from a woman aged 55-75 years with primary liver carcinoma and hepatitis B virus infection.

For this clonotype: A read error may account for a junction end that differs from germline. This chain links TRBV11-2 with TRBJ2-5, with D perhaps matching TRBD2 (5 bases). This CDR3 is 13 amino acids long. Germline loops: CDR1 SGHAT, CDR2 FQNNGV. In DNA form, the CDR3 reads TGTGCTAGCAGCTTAGATGTCGGGAACCGCGAATACTTC. Protein product: CASSLDVGNREYF.

Points on this clonotype: Germline and junction disagree at one end, which may indicate a read error. V usage is TRBV11-2 and J usage is TRBJ2-5; tentatively, D is TRBD1 (6 bases). CDR1 SGHAT and CDR2 FQNNGV come from the germline V gene. The CDR3 has 15 residues. DNA for the CDR3: TGTGCCAGCAGCTTAGAGTCCGGGACAAGGTCGGCCCTGTGCTTC. Amino acids: CASSLESGTRSALCF.

The chain uses TRBV7-8 and TRBJ2-3, with D maybe TRBD2 (5 bases). The germline CDR1 and CDR2 sequences are SGHVS and FQNEAQ. Trimming took off 5 bases at V and 2 bases at J, with 14 bases between the two ends. This CDR3 comprises 15 residues. The CDR3 DNA sequence: TGTGCCAGCAGCCAACGGCCAGCGGCCACAGATACGCAGTATTTT. Its protein is CASSQRPAATDTQYF.

This clonotype showed up many times. The chain employs TRBV6-1 and TRBJ2-3; 11 nucleotides match TRBD2. Germline CDR1 reads MNHNS; CDR2 reads SASEGT. The V gene end was trimmed by 1 base and the J gene end by 0 bases; junction bases not matched to a gene: 3. CDR3 length: 17 residues. Here the CDR3 reads CASSEGIAGGSTDTQYF. The CDR3, as DNA: TGTGCCAGCAGTGAAGGTATAGCGGGAGGGAGCACAGATACGCAGTATTTT.

This clonotype was seen only once. The genes are TRBV11-2 and TRBJ2-5; a possible D gene is TRBD2 (7 bases). This CDR3 has 16 residues. Germline CDR1 is SGHAT and CDR2 is FQNNGV. Trimming removed 8 bases at V and 5 bases at J, with 24 bases between. The CDR3 protein is CASAMGGGATFETQYF. The CDR3 DNA sequence: TGTGCCAGCGCCATGGGGGGGGGCGCGACGTTTGAGACCCAGTACTTC. The full variable domain, in which reference TRBV11-2 and TRBJ2-5 provide the parts outside the CDR3, is EAGVAQSPRYKIIEKRQSVAFWCNPISGHATLYWYQQILGQGPKLLIQFQNNGVVDDSQLPKDRFSAERLKGVDSTLKIQPAKLEDSAVYLCASAMGGGATFETQYFGPGTRLLVL.

Points on this clonotype: A read error is possible here, since a much larger clone lies one base away. J is TRBJ2-5 and V is TRBV29-1; D uncertain. The CDR3 covers 11 residues. Germline V lookup: CDR1 SQVTM, CDR2 ANQGSEA. CDR3 sequence (DNA): TGCAGCCTCCAGATTCTGGAGACCCATTACTTC. Translation: CSLQILETHYF.

Of note for this clonotype: A read error is possible here, since a much larger clone lies one base away. The chain uses TRBV4-1 and TRBJ1-4; D is possibly TRBD1 (5 bases). Trimming removed 1 base at V and 7 bases at J, with 13 bases between. Per germline, CDR1 MGHRA and CDR2 YSYEKL. The CDR3 is made up of 15 amino acids. The CDR3 sequence: CASSQGWAGLEKLFF. In DNA, the CDR3 is TGCGCCAGCAGCCAAGGGTGGGCAGGGCTTGAAAAACTGTTTTTT.

As to this clonotype: This could be a read error, since a much larger clone is one nucleotide away. The V and J genes are TRBV10-3 and TRBJ2-2; possible D gene TRBD1, 6 bases. The V gene's germline CDR1 is ENHRY and CDR2 SYGVKD. This CDR3 is built from 14 residues. Trimming stripped 10 bases from V and 0 bases from J, with 12 bases between. CDR3 nucleotide sequence: TGTGCCAACACGGGACACGCGAACACCGGGGAGCTGTTTTTT. Encoded protein: CANTGHANTGELFF.